The sequence of this T cell receptor (beta chain) was determined in a study of long-term antiretroviral therapy in people with HIV. Whole-study results and caveats: Repertoires looked antigen-experienced, with only a slight naive shift after ART.

About this clone: The antigen is unknown.

Version v3.0 of the immunoSEQ assay was performed at survey level. Clones were read by immunoSEQ multiplex PCR, and TCRdb kept only the in-frame ones, dropping some. This repertoire shows about 27,000 clones, about 82% found once; its top ten account for roughly 9%. CDR1 and CDR2 from the germline V gene are LNHDA and SQIVND (reference sequence). The germline V and J ends were trimmed by 8 bases and 2 bases, with 13 bases remaining between them. The CDR3 extends over 14 amino acids. The V gene is TRBV19, the J gene TRBJ1-5; D gene ambiguous. The clonotype was recovered from a man in his forties with HIV. The sample was unsorted PBMCs, taken 3 years after starting antiretroviral therapy. The CDR3 region has the DNA TGTGCCAGTCATATAAGGACGGGCAATCAGCCCCAGCATTTT. It specifies CASHIRTGNQPQHF.